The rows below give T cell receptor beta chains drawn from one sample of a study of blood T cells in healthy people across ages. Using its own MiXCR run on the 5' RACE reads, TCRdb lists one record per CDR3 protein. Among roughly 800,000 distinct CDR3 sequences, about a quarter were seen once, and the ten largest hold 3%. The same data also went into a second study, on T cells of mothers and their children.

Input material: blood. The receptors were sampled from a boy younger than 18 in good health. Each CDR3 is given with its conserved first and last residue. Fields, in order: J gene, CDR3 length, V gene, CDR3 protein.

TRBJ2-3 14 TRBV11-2 CASSGTSPVDTQYF
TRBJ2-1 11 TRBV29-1 CSVMAGPEQFF
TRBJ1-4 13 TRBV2 CASKGKQHEKLFF
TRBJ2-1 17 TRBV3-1 CASSQVRGVRSYNEQFF
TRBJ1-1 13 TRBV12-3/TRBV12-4 CASSWAGNTEAFF
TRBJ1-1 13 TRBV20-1 CSAIPGVGTEAFF
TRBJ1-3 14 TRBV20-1 CSARDRNSGNTIYF
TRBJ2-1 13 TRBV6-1 CASSEVGLAEQFF
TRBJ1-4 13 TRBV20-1 CSATGPWNEKLFF
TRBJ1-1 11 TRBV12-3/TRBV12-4 CASSLRNEAFF
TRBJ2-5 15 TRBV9 CASSVVLAGQETQYF
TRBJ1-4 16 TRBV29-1 CSVAPFAGDRNEKLFF
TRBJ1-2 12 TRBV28 CASISPEEGYTF
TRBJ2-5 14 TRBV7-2 CASSPRTIQETQYF
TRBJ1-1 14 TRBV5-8 CASSSGRPNTEAFF
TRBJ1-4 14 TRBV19 CASSSRVQGEKLFF
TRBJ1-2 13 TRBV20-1 CSASRPDNYGYTF
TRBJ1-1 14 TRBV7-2 CASSLVLQGRGAFF
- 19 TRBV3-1 CASSQDLVRRGGPYNEQFF
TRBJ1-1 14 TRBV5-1 CASSLAGSDTEAFF
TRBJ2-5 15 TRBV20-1 CSARPPGLALETQYF
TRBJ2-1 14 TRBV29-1 CSVSTGGSYNEQFF
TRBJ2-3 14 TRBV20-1 CSARDRLNTDTQYF
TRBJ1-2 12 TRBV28 CASSFRDDGYTF
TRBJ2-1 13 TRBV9 CASSVAEGYEQFF
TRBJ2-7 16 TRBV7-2 CASSLGVPGQNYEQYF
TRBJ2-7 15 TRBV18 CASSPQGRAAYEQYF
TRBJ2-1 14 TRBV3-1 CASSPSRDLLAQFF
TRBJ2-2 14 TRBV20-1 CSASGTTNTGELFF
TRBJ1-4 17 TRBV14 CASSQGRGPATNEKLFF
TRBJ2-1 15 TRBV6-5 CASSYGTSVCNEQFF
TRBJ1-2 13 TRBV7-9 CASSLGEARGYTF
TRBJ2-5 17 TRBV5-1 CASSSRRRVNDYGTQYF
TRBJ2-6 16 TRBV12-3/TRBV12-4 CASQGFPPSGANVLTF
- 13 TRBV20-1 CSAGRGVAYEQYF
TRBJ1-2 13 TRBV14 CASSHNRAYGYTF
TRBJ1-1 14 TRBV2 CASKTDRANTEAFF
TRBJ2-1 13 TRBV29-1 CSVVLWTSGLQFF
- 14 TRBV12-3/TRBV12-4 CASSYLRGPYEQYF
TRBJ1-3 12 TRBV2 CASKISGNTIYF
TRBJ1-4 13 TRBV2 CASIRDSNEKLFF
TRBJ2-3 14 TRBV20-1 CSADPGLGTDTQYF
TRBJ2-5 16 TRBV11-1 CASSLALARGQETQYF
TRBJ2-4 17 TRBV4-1 CASSQDRAGIAKNIQYF
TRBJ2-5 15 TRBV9 CASSAEEIPQETQYF
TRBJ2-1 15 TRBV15 CATSRVTGGLNEQFF
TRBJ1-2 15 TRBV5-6 CASSLGQQRDYGYTF
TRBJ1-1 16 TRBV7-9 CASSFPTGAQNTEAFF
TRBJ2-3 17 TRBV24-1 CATSAKRAGLMTDTQYF